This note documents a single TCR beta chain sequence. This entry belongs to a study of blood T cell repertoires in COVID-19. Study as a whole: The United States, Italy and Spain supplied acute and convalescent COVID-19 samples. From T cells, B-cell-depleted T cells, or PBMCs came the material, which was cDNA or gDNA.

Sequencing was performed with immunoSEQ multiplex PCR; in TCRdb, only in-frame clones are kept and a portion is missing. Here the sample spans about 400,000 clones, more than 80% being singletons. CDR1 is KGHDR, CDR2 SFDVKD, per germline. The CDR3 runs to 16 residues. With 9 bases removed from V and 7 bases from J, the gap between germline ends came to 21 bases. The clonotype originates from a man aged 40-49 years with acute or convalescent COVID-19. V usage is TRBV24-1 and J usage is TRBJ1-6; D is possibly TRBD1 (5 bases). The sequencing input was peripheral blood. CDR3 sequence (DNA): TGTGCCACCCGTTTAGGGGCCTTCCCCGGGAATTCACCCCTCCACTTT. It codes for CATRLGAFPGNSPLHF.